Described below is a single TCR beta chain sequence and its context. Antigen unknown. This entry is derived from a study of shared clonotypes between healthy human individuals. Running of the assay took place at deep level. Researchers divided each subset's genomic DNA evenly across several immunoSEQ plates. This table comes from immunoSEQ multiplex PCR, and its TCRdb copy is limited to in-frame clones, with some not included. Among about 470,000 clones, more than 75% were seen once, and the ten largest hold roughly 13%. The CDR3 totals 14 residues. Germline assignment: CDR1 WSHSY and CDR2 SAAADI. Between the trimmed V and J ends, which lost 8 bases and 3 bases, there was a span of 14 bases. Every contributor of samples was a Caucasian grown-up residing in Nashville, Tennessee. The study, taken as a whole, reports: Among donors, the sharing of clonotypes was expected to be influenced by sequencing depth.

The receptor comes from a woman aged 40 to 50 in good health. Some clones in this sample may be carry-over from other donors' samples. Sequenced material: PBMCs. The chain recombines TRBV10-2 with TRBJ1-3; D possibly corresponds to TRBD1 (6 bases). In DNA, the CDR3 is TGCGCCAGCCAAGGGGGGGCGCTTGGAAACACCATATATTTT. Translation: CASQGGALGNTIYF.